The T cell receptor (beta chain) under discussion was sequenced for a study of control samples from healthy donors and cancer patients (dated by TCRdb to 2020 to 2022). According to the germline V gene (reference sequence), CDR1 reads MNHEY and CDR2 reads SMNVEV. From the cysteine through the phenylalanine, the CDR3 covers 13 amino acids. The only DNA kept is the CDR3, 39 bases in frame from the first base. The germline V end is reduced by 5 bases and the J end by 6 bases; junction bases left unmatched: 5. Libraries were built with the immunoSEQ multiplex PCR assay. Imported from immuneACCESS, the table was reduced by TCRdb to in-frame sequences with V and J called. These copies leave out some clones; in studies compared against another copy, an unresolved V gene accounts for under half, and the cause of the remainder is not known. The sample contains around 70,000 clones, 70% to 90% of them found a single time. The ten largest clones take up roughly 2.4% of the sample.

A few counts support this clone. The specificity of this receptor is unknown. No quality values exist for individual bases; no much larger clone is one base distant. The sequence came from a woman between 50 and 59 years old with head and neck cancer. This receptor chain uses TRBV27 and TRBJ2-5; TRBD1 aligns with 8 central bases. Sequencing was performed on PBMCs. CDR3 sequence: CASSLGQGQTQYF. The DNA is as follows: TGTGCCAGCAGTCTCGGACAGGGCCAGACCCAGTACTTC.